The 23 T cell receptor beta chains below all came from one sample that was sequenced in a study. TCRdb reprocessed the 5' RACE reads with MiXCR, giving one entry per CDR3 protein. The sample lists about 54,000 distinct CDR3 sequences; 15% to 20% were seen once. Sequencing input: naive CD4+ T cells sorted from blood. Subset of the sample: naive CD4+ T cells, CD4+CD45RA+CD25-. Receptors originate from a female donor with breast cancer.

This clonotype was picked up a small number of times. Relative to the germline gene, one junction end is altered; a read error may explain this. This chain joins TRBV7-9 and TRBJ2-5; D is possibly TRBD1 (5 bases). Germline values: CDR1 SEHNR, CDR2 FQNEAQ (reference sequence). The CDR3 is made up of 12 amino acids. The CDR3 region is CASSLTLEQGSF. The CDR3 DNA reads TGTGCCAGCAGCCTAACGTTGGAGCAGGGCTCCTTC.

At least ten counts were recorded for this clonotype. This chain joins TRBV12-3 or TRBV12-4 and TRBJ1-1; D not resolved. CDR3 length: 13 residues. The germline V and J ends were trimmed by 3 bases and 3 bases, with 8 bases remaining between them. CDR3 coding DNA: TGTGCCAGCAGTTTCGCGGGGTACACTGAAGCTTTCTTT. It codes for CASSFAGYTEAFF.

At least ten counts were recorded for this clonotype. The chain is built from TRBV5-1 and TRBJ2-5; 8 bases match TRBD1. From germline, CDR1 is SGHRS and CDR2 YFSETQ. V lost 3 bases to trimming and J lost 5 bases; unmatched junction nucleotides: 3. The CDR3 extends over 13 amino acids. The DNA for the CDR3 is TGCGCCAGCAGCTCAGGGGGCTTGGAGACCCAGTACTTC. It codes for CASSSGGLETQYF.

This clonotype appeared many times. The chain employs TRBV5-1 and TRBJ2-3; possibly TRBD2 for D (5 bases). Germline V gives CDR1 SGHRS, CDR2 YFSETQ. This CDR3 has 14 residues. V was cut by 4 bases and J by 5 bases, with 14 bases left in between. Written as DNA, the CDR3 is TGCGCCAGCAGCGCGAGCGGCGGAGGAGATACGCAGTATTTT. This encodes CASSASGGGDTQYF.

This clonotype was seen ten or more times. One end of the junction is discordant with germline, which a read error may explain. The J gene is TRBJ2-1, the V gene TRBV20-1; tentatively, D is TRBD2 (6 bases). This CDR3 spans 13 amino acids. Germline values: CDR1 DFQATT, CDR2 SNEGSKA (reference sequence). The CDR3 is CSASRDSDNEQFF. The CDR3 DNA reads as TGCAGTGCTAGTAGGGACTCCGACAATGAGCAGTTCTTC.

This clonotype was observed many times. This chain links TRBV4-1 with TRBJ1-4, with no clear D. CDR3 length equals 15 residues. Germline assignment: CDR1 MGHRA and CDR2 YSYEKL. V was pared by 4 bases and J by 4 bases, with 13 bases between. The DNA for the CDR3 is TGCGCCAGCAGCCGAGTCGACATGGATAATGAAAAACTGTTTTTT. Translation: CASSRVDMDNEKLFF.

This clonotype was counted only a few times. The chain uses TRBV15 and TRBJ1-6, with D tentatively TRBD1 (5 bases). V lost 0 bases, J lost 10 bases, and 13 bases lay in between. CDR1 and CDR2 from the germline V gene are LNHNV and YYDKDF (reference sequence). This CDR3 is built from 15 residues. The DNA for the CDR3 is TGTGCCACCAGCAGAGATTATCAAGAGGGGTCACCCCTCCACTTT. Protein: CATSRDYQEGSPLHF.

The V gene is TRBV20-1, the J gene TRBJ2-1; 10 nucleotides align to TRBD2. Germline V lookup: CDR1 DFQATT, CDR2 SNEGSKA (reference sequence). CDR3 length equals 15 residues. The trim removed 5 bases at V and 3 bases at J, leaving 7 bases unmatched. CDR3: CSADLRTSGYNEQFF. CDR3 coding DNA: TGCAGTGCTGACCTACGGACTAGCGGCTACAATGAGCAGTTCTTC.

The V gene is TRBV7-2, the J gene TRBJ1-4, with 8 bases lining up with TRBD1. V was clipped by 6 bases and J by 8 bases; unmatched bases: 5. The CDR3 is 13 amino acids. Germline lookup yields CDR1 SGHTA and CDR2 FQGNSA. The chain's CDR3 is CASRDRAVEKLFF. The CDR3 bases are TGTGCCAGCAGGGACAGGGCCGTCGAAAAACTGTTTTTT.

Concerning this clonotype: Likely a read error: the CDR3 ends without its conserved phenylalanine or tryptophan. CDR3: CSASLIAGVADEQFL. CDR3 sequence (DNA): TGCAGTGCTAGCCTTATAGCGGGAGTGGCCGATGAGCAGTTCCTC. The rearrangement links TRBV20-1 to TRBJ2-1; 9 bases line up with TRBD2. The trim removed 3 bases at V and 8 bases at J, leaving 11 bases unmatched. Germline CDR1 reads DFQATT; CDR2 reads SNEGSKA (reference sequence). This CDR3 region has 15 residues.

The V gene is TRBV6-1, the J gene TRBJ2-2, with D unclear. V lost 3 bases, J lost 3 bases, and 8 bases lay in between. This CDR3 contains 14 residues. Germline loops: CDR1 MNHNS, CDR2 SASEGT. CDR3 nucleotides: TGTGCCAGCAGTGATAGGACCCACACCGGGGAGCTGTTTTTT. Translated, it gives CASSDRTHTGELFF.

This clonotype was seen many times. Here the CDR3 DNA reads TGTGCCAGCAGCAACTATTACGTGGATGAGCAGTTCTTC. This codes for CASSNYYVDEQFF. This chain joins TRBV7-2 and TRBJ2-1; no definite D call. The CDR3 sequence is 13 residues long. Germline CDR1 reads SGHTA; CDR2 reads FQGNSA. V was pared by 5 bases and J by 8 bases, with 13 bases between.

This clonotype showed up many times. The chain combines TRBV5-1 with TRBJ2-5, with a tentative D call TRBD2 (6 bases). Germline V gene sequence: CDR1 SGHRS, CDR2 YFSETQ. The CDR3 is 16 residues long. Trimming took off 4 bases at V and 9 bases at J, with 25 bases between the two ends. CDR3 nucleotides: TGCGCCAGCAGCATCCCCGCGGGGTCCGGGGCCGAGGCCCAGTACTTC. Its protein is CASSIPAGSGAEAQYF.

This clonotype was seen many times. The gene calls are TRBV7-2 and TRBJ1-2; D is unclear. V lost 5 bases to trimming and J lost 8 bases, with 18 bases between them. CDR1 is SGHTA and CDR2 is FQGNSA in the germline V gene. The CDR3 sequence is 14 residues long. CDR3 residues: CASSPAPTSNGYTF. For the CDR3, the DNA is TGTGCCAGCAGCCCCGCGCCTACTTCGAACGGCTACACCTTC.

The gene calls are TRBV5-1 and TRBJ2-2; D call uncertain. The CDR3 loop spans 14 amino acids. V lost 0 bases, J lost 2 bases, and 5 bases lay in between. Germline V gives CDR1 SGHRS, CDR2 YFSETQ. The CDR3 region has the DNA TGCGCCAGCAGCTTGGAATCCAACACCGGGGAGCTGTTTTTT. Residues: CASSLESNTGELFF. Combining the CDR3 with reference TRBV5-1 and TRBJ2-2 gives the whole variable domain KAGVTQTPRYLIKTRGQQVTLSCSPISGHRSVSWYQQTPGQGLQFLFEYFSETQRNKGNFPGRFSGRQFSNSRSEMNVSTLELGDSALYLCASSLESNTGELFFGEGSRLTVL.

This clonotype was seen more than once but under ten times. The genes are TRBV2 and TRBJ2-1; D unclear. V was pared by 2 bases and J by 4 bases, with 6 bases between. Germline CDR1 is SNHLY and CDR2 is FYNNEI. This CDR3 region has 13 residues. The CDR3 nucleotides read TGTGCCAGCAGTGAAAATTCATACAATGAGCAGTTCTTC. Translated, it gives CASSENSYNEQFF.

This clonotype has only a few counts. This sequence joins TRBV20-1 and TRBJ2-3; 10 bases map to TRBD2. The CDR3 has 17 amino acids. Germline V gene sequence: CDR1 DFQATT, CDR2 SNEGSKA (reference sequence). The trim removed 0 bases at V and 8 bases at J, leaving 14 bases unmatched. CDR3: CSARDISASGSTGTQYF. The DNA of the CDR3 is TGCAGTGCTAGAGACATCTCGGCTAGCGGGAGTACCGGTACGCAGTATTTT.

This clonotype was recorded at least ten times. The V gene is TRBV12-3 or TRBV12-4, the J gene TRBJ2-3; D is uncertain. This CDR3 region has 13 residues. The V end was cut by 6 bases, the J end by 3 bases, with 10 bases between. The CDR3 DNA reads as TGTGCCAGCAGACCGGGCCCTACAGATACGCAGTATTTT. Protein sequence: CASRPGPTDTQYF.

This clonotype was seen many times. V usage is TRBV5-1 and J usage is TRBJ2-5; D is unresolved. V lost 0 bases and J 5 bases, leaving 11 bases between the germline ends. This CDR3 has 14 residues. Looked up from germline, CDR1 is SGHRS and CDR2 is YFSETQ. CDR3 DNA sequence: TGCGCCAGCAGCTTGGGTTTCGGTAGTGAGACCCAGTACTTC. Protein product: CASSLGFGSETQYF. Together with reference TRBV5-1 and TRBJ2-5, the CDR3 gives the full variable domain: KAGVTQTPRYLIKTRGQQVTLSCSPISGHRSVSWYQQTPGQGLQFLFEYFSETQRNKGNFPGRFSGRQFSNSRSEMNVSTLELGDSALYLCASSLGFGSETQYFGPGTRLLVL.

This clonotype was picked up many times. DNA for the CDR3: TGTGCCAGCAGGGTCGCTCTCGGCTCTTCCTACGAGCAGTACTTC. Amino acid sequence: CASRVALGSSYEQYF. The V gene is TRBV6-5, the J gene TRBJ2-7, with D unclear. This CDR3 comprises 15 residues. V gave up 6 bases and J gave up 1 base, with 16 bases separating them. CDR1 and CDR2 (germline): MNHEY, SVGAGI.

The chain has TRBV20-1 and TRBJ1-1; D is possibly TRBD1 (5 bases). Germline V CDR1 and CDR2: DFQATT, SNEGSKA (reference sequence). Trimming shortened V by 6 bases and J by 3 bases, and 17 bases separated the two germline ends. CDR3 size: 14 residues. The CDR3 loop reads CSAWPGGMDTEAFF. CDR3 bases: TGCAGTGCCTGGCCGGGGGGAATGGACACTGAAGCTTTCTTT.

J is TRBJ2-5 and V is TRBV3-1; no clear D. The CDR3 totals 12 residues. V was pared by 0 bases and J by 4 bases, with 3 bases between. Germline V gene data show CDR1 as LGHDT and CDR2 as YNNKEL (reference sequence). The CDR3 loop is CASSQDGETQYF. The CDR3 DNA sequence: TGTGCCAGCAGCCAAGATGGAGAGACCCAGTACTTC.

V is TRBV5-1 and J is TRBJ1-2; D remains unclear. Germline V gene data show CDR1 as SGHRS and CDR2 as YFSETQ. The CDR3 contains 15 residues. The V gene lost 0 bases and the J gene lost 4 bases, with 13 bases spanning the gap. CDR3 coding DNA: TGCGCCAGCAGCTTGGGAGAGGGCCGGGGCTATGGCTACACCTTC. Translated: CASSLGEGRGYGYTF.